This passage covers 30 T cell receptor beta chains from one sample sequenced in a study of blood T cell repertoires in COVID-19. Assay used: immunoSEQ multiplex PCR; TCRdb lists only in-frame clones, some missing. The sample lists 220,000 or so clones, roughly 92% occurring once. Source material: peripheral blood. The receptors shown here come from a man in his sixties with COVID-19, enrolled during active disease.

The rearrangement joins TRBV9 to TRBJ1-1; D possibly corresponds to TRBD1 (6 bases). The CDR3 extends over 16 amino acids. V was clipped by 4 bases and J by 11 bases, with 27 bases between them. The germline V gene has CDR1 SGDLS and CDR2 YYNGEE. The CDR3 DNA follows: TGTGCCAGCAGCTCACTCTCCTCCGCGGGAGGGGGGAGGGCTTTCTTT. This sequence encodes CASSSLSSAGGGRAFF.

The chain has TRBV12-3 or TRBV12-4 and TRBJ2-1; a weak D match, TRBD1 (6 bases). Trimming removed 2 bases at V and 10 bases at J, with 6 bases between. The CDR3 has 11 amino acids. The CDR3: CASSLTGEQFF. CDR3 bases: TGTGCCAGCAGTTTAACAGGGGAGCAGTTCTTC.

The sample holds one count of this clone. This chain joins TRBV5-1 and TRBJ1-1, with 9 nucleotides matching TRBD1. This CDR3 region has 16 residues. Germline CDR1 and CDR2: SGHRS and YFSETQ. J was trimmed by 4 bases and V by 3 bases; bases with no gene match: 10. The CDR3 spells CASSSLQGARSTEAFF. Written as DNA, the CDR3 is TGCGCCAGCAGCTCTTTACAGGGGGCGCGCAGCACTGAAGCTTTCTTT.

CDR3 amino acids: CASSYRQDYGYTF. The CDR3 DNA sequence: TGTGCCAGCAGTTACAGGCAGGACTATGGCTACACCTTC. The chain is built from TRBV6-5 and TRBJ1-2; D gene unclear. This CDR3 has 13 residues. The germline V and J ends were trimmed by 2 bases and 3 bases, with 7 bases remaining between them. The germline V gene has CDR1 MNHEY and CDR2 SVGAGI.

V and J are TRBV6-2 or TRBV6-3 and TRBJ1-5; D gene unclear. The germline V and J ends were trimmed by 0 bases and 7 bases, with 19 bases remaining between them. CDR1 MNHEY and CDR2 SVGEGT come from the germline V gene. The CDR3 sequence is 17 residues long. CDR3 residues: CASSYSRTAGLGQPQHF. The CDR3 DNA sequence: TGTGCCAGCAGTTACTCGAGAACCGCGGGTTTAGGGCAGCCCCAGCATTTT.

The rearrangement uses TRBV6-5 and TRBJ2-7, with no clear D. This CDR3 is built from 14 residues. V lost 4 bases, J lost 2 bases, and 12 bases lay in between. Looked up from germline, CDR1 is MNHEY and CDR2 is SVGAGI. The CDR3: CASSSQAGPYEQYF. In DNA, the CDR3 is TGTGCCAGCAGTTCCCAGGCAGGCCCCTACGAGCAGTACTTC.

This clone was recorded only once. V is TRBV4-2 and J is TRBJ2-3, with D unclear. Trimming stripped 1 base from V and 3 bases from J, with 5 bases between. This CDR3 is 13 amino acids long. Germline V lookup: CDR1 LGHNA, CDR2 YNFKEQ. DNA of the CDR3: TGTGCCAGCAGCCAAGGTTTAACAGATACGCAGTATTTT. Translated, it gives CASSQGLTDTQYF.

The chain carries TRBV5-1 and TRBJ2-5; 9 bases fit TRBD2. Losses at the gene ends were 0 bases for V and 5 bases for J; bases not matched to a gene: 8. Looked up from germline, CDR1 is SGHRS and CDR2 is YFSETQ. The CDR3 loop spans 16 amino acids. CDR3 protein: CASSLGVSGGIETQYF. The CDR3 DNA reads TGCGCCAGCAGCTTGGGAGTTAGCGGGGGTATTGAGACCCAGTACTTC. The entire variable domain, with the rest obtained from reference TRBV5-1 and TRBJ2-5, is as follows: KAGVTQTPRYLIKTRGQQVTLSCSPISGHRSVSWYQQTPGQGLQFLFEYFSETQRNKGNFPGRFSGRQFSNSRSEMNVSTLELGDSALYLCASSLGVSGGIETQYFGPGTRLLVL.

The J gene is TRBJ1-6, the V gene TRBV4-2, with 9 bases that match TRBD1. CDR3 length equals 16 residues. V trimming: 0 bases; J trimming: 10 bases; junction bases outside the gene matches: 7. Germline loops: CDR1 LGHNA, CDR2 YNFKEQ. The CDR3 loop reads CASSQESGQGNSPLHF. In DNA, the CDR3 is TGTGCCAGCAGCCAAGAGTCGGGACAGGGTAACTCACCCCTCCACTTT.

This clone was recorded once. The chain combines TRBV4-2 with TRBJ1-5, with a tentative D call TRBD1 (5 bases). CDR1 is LGHNA and CDR2 is YNFKEQ in the germline V gene. This CDR3 has 16 amino acids. Trimming cost V 0 bases and J 1 base, with 10 bases left between them. This CDR3 reads CASSQEGGTSNQPQHF. The CDR3 DNA follows: TGTGCCAGCAGCCAAGAGGGGGGGACGAGCAATCAGCCCCAGCATTTT.

This clone was counted a single time. The J gene is TRBJ2-1, the V gene TRBV6-5; the D is unclear. Trimming removed 2 bases from V and 0 bases from J, with 11 bases in between. The CDR3 has 16 amino acids. Germline-derived CDR1 and CDR2 are MNHEY and SVGAGI. CDR3 sequence: CASSYRRQSSYNEQFF. Here the CDR3 DNA reads TGTGCCAGCAGTTACCGGCGGCAGAGCTCCTACAATGAGCAGTTCTTC.

The chain joins TRBV4-1 to TRBJ1-5; TRBD1 matches at 7 bases. The V and J ends lost 1 base and 9 bases, in that order; junction bases with no gene match: 12. The CDR3 contains 16 residues. Germline CDR1 MGHRA, CDR2 YSYEKL. The CDR3 DNA is TGCGCCAGCAGCCAAGGAGAGGGGGCGCCGGGGAGGCCCCAGCATTTT. As protein: CASSQGEGAPGRPQHF.

V usage is TRBV19 and J usage is TRBJ1-2; 7 nucleotides agree with TRBD1. V lost 6 bases to trimming and J lost 4 bases; unmatched junction nucleotides: 17. From germline, CDR1 is LNHDA and CDR2 SQIVND (reference sequence). The CDR3 runs 17 residues. CDR3 sequence: CASRSTSPTGTGYGYTF. The CDR3, as DNA: TGTGCCAGTAGATCTACTTCCCCGACAGGGACCGGCTATGGCTACACCTTC.

The genes are TRBV24-1 and TRBJ2-2; 7 nucleotides agree with TRBD2. V dropped 10 bases and J dropped 6; count of bases not matched to a gene: 4. In germline, CDR1 is KGHDR, CDR2 SFDVKD. The CDR3 contains 12 residues. The CDR3 region is CATQRDSGELFF. In nucleotides, the CDR3 is TGTGCCACGCAGCGGGACTCCGGGGAGCTGTTTTTT.

This clone was observed a handful of times. The chain links TRBV2 to TRBJ1-6; 7 nucleotides agree with TRBD1. The V gene end was trimmed by 6 bases and the J gene end by 3 bases; junction bases not matched to a gene: 11. The length of the CDR3 is 17 residues. Germline values: CDR1 SNHLY, CDR2 FYNNEI. Here the CDR3 reads CASSRQGSPIYNSPLHF. The CDR3 bases are TGTGCCAGCAGCAGACAGGGTAGCCCTATCTATAATTCACCCCTCCACTTT. The variable domain in full, completed from reference TRBV2 and TRBJ1-6, reads EPEVTQTPSHQVTQMGQEVILRCVPISNHLYFYWYRQILGQKVEFLVSFYNNEISEKSEIFDDQFSVERPDGSNFTLKIRSTKLEDSAMYFCASSRQGSPIYNSPLHFGNGTRLTVT.

The rearrangement joins TRBV19 to TRBJ2-2; 9 bases align to TRBD2. V shed 4 bases and J 2 bases; nucleotides not matched to a gene: 8. This CDR3 contains 17 residues. CDR1 is LNHDA, CDR2 SQIVND, per germline (reference sequence). The DNA of the CDR3 is TGTGCCAGTAGTAAGAAACTAGCGGGCGCAAACACCGGGGAGCTGTTTTTT. Residues: CASSKKLAGANTGELFF.

Here the CDR3 reads CASSFSGEAGELFF. DNA of the CDR3: TGTGCCAGCAGCTTCTCAGGGGAAGCCGGGGAGCTGTTTTTT. The chain uses TRBV7-9 and TRBJ2-2; a possible D gene is TRBD1 (6 bases). Trimming left V 3 bases short and J 6 bases short, with 11 bases between. This CDR3 contains 14 residues. Germline V gene sequence: CDR1 SEHNR, CDR2 FQNEAQ (reference sequence).

The CDR3 spells CASSLAGSTDTQYF. The DNA for the CDR3 is TGTGCCAGCAGCTTGGCGGGAAGCACAGATACGCAGTATTTT. The chain couples TRBV5-4 to TRBJ2-3; tentative D call: TRBD2 (5 bases). From germline, CDR1 is SGHNT and CDR2 YYREEE (reference sequence). V lost 0 bases, J lost 0 bases, and 5 bases lay in between. The length of the CDR3 is 14 residues. Full variable domain (outside the CDR3, taken from reference TRBV5-4 and TRBJ2-3): ETGVTQSPTHLIKTRGQQVTLRCSSQSGHNTVSWYQQALGQGPQFIFQYYREEENGRGNFPPRFSGLQFPNYSSELNVNALELDDSALYLCASSLAGSTDTQYFGPGTRLTVL.

The V gene is TRBV11-2, the J gene TRBJ2-3; TRBD2 matches 9 bases. V trimming: 0 bases; J trimming: 1 base; junction bases outside the gene matches: 2. Germline lookup yields CDR1 SGHAT and CDR2 FQNNGV. This CDR3 is built from 16 residues. The CDR3 coding sequence is TGTGCCAGCAGCTTAGATCAGCGGGGGGGCACAGATACGCAGTATTTT. It specifies CASSLDQRGGTDTQYF.

The rearrangement uses TRBV29-1 and TRBJ1-2; D ambiguous. Germline-derived CDR1 and CDR2 are SQVTM and ANQGSEA. V gave up 1 base and J gave up 8 bases, with 14 bases separating them. CDR3 length: 13 residues. CDR3 sequence reads: CSVEVLPAEGYTF. As DNA, the CDR3 is TGCAGCGTTGAAGTTCTTCCCGCGGAGGGCTACACCTTC. Drawing the rest from reference TRBV29-1 and TRBJ1-2, the complete variable domain is SAVISQKPSRDICQRGTSLTIQCQVDSQVTMMFWYRQQPGQSLTLIATANQGSEATYESGFVIDKFPISRPNLTFSTLTVSNMSPEDSSIYLCSVEVLPAEGYTFGSGTRLTVV.

CDR3 residues: CASSVGLGDNQPQHF. Written as DNA, the CDR3 is TGTGCCAGCAGCGTAGGACTCGGGGATAATCAGCCCCAGCATTTT. This chain joins TRBV9 and TRBJ1-5; unclear D gene. Germline CDR1 and CDR2: SGDLS and YYNGEE. The V gene lost 0 bases and the J gene lost 4 bases, with 11 bases spanning the gap. The CDR3 loop spans 15 amino acids.

The V and J genes are TRBV11-3 and TRBJ2-3; D remains ambiguous. V was shortened by 5 bases and J by 4 bases, with 10 bases between the two germline ends. Germline-derived CDR1 and CDR2 are SGHNT and YENEEA. The CDR3 sequence is 13 residues long. In nucleotides, the CDR3 is TGTGCCAGCAGCCCCGCGAGTCCAGATACGCAGTATTTT. This codes for CASSPASPDTQYF. Filled out from reference TRBV11-3 and TRBJ2-3, the complete variable domain reads EAGVVQSPRYKIIEKKQPVAFWCNPISGHNTLYWYLQNLGQGPELLIRYENEEAVDDSQLPKDRFSAERLKGVDSTLKIQPAELGDSAVYLCASSPASPDTQYFGPGTRLTVL.

This chain connects TRBV6-5 to TRBJ2-3, with D possibly matching TRBD2 (6 bases). The CDR3 runs to 14 residues. CDR1 and CDR2 from the germline V gene are MNHEY and SVGAGI. The germline V and J ends were trimmed by 7 bases and 2 bases, with 13 bases remaining between them. The chain's CDR3 is CASTGLPDTDTQYF. CDR3 bases: TGTGCCAGCACCGGACTACCAGACACAGATACGCAGTATTTT.

The chain has TRBV5-1 and TRBJ2-7; 11 bases fit TRBD1. CDR1 is SGHRS, CDR2 YFSETQ, per germline. CDR3 size: 16 residues. Trimming at V came to 1 base and at J to 4 bases, leaving 7 bases not matched to a gene. The CDR3 protein is CASSLTTGTGGYEQYF. CDR3 nucleotides: TGCGCCAGCAGCTTGACCACCGGGACAGGGGGTTACGAGCAGTACTTC.

This sequence joins TRBV5-1 and TRBJ2-7; a possible D gene is TRBD2 (6 bases). V dropped 4 bases and J dropped 5 bases, with 22 bases sitting between them. Germline CDR1 reads SGHRS; CDR2 reads YFSETQ. The CDR3 totals 16 residues. Here the CDR3 DNA reads TGCGCCAGCAGCATCCTCTCTAGCGTAAGTTCCCACGAGCAGTACTTC. Translating gives CASSILSSVSSHEQYF.

The chain carries TRBV27 and TRBJ2-7; TRBD1 might be the D (6 bases). The CDR3 runs 15 residues. V lost 4 bases and J lost 4, with 17 bases in between. Germline values: CDR1 MNHEY, CDR2 SMNVEV (reference sequence). The DNA for the CDR3 is TGTGCCAGCAGTTCCCCACGCGGGCAGGGGTACGAGCAGTACTTC. Translating it yields CASSSPRGQGYEQYF.

This rearrangement joins TRBV5-5 to TRBJ1-5; a weak D match, TRBD1 (6 bases). Germline CDR1 reads SGHKS; CDR2 reads YYEKEE (reference sequence). The CDR3 extends over 14 amino acids. V dropped 4 bases and J dropped 4 bases, with 12 bases sitting between them. DNA of the CDR3: TGTGCCAGCAGCGCAGGGGTAATTAATCAGCCCCAGCATTTT. Translating gives CASSAGVINQPQHF.

The chain links TRBV7-2 to TRBJ2-5, with no clear D. The CDR3 spans 11 residues. Per germline, CDR1 SGHTA and CDR2 FQGNSA. Trimming removed 4 bases from V and 5 bases from J, with 5 bases in between. Here the CDR3 reads CASSSFETQYF. In nucleotides, the CDR3 is TGTGCCAGCAGCTCTTTTGAGACCCAGTACTTC.

The V gene is TRBV5-4, the J gene TRBJ2-1, with a possible D match to TRBD2 (5 bases). Deletions cut 0 bases from V and 9 bases from J, with 10 bases between. Germline-derived CDR1 and CDR2 are SGHNT and YYREEE (reference sequence). The CDR3 totals 13 residues. The CDR3 DNA reads TGTGCCAGCAGCTTGGCGGGGTTCAGTGAGCAGTTCTTC. It specifies CASSLAGFSEQFF.

This chain links TRBV5-1 with TRBJ2-1, with D unresolved. V dropped 1 base and J dropped 5 bases, with 19 bases sitting between them. Germline-derived CDR1 and CDR2 are SGHRS and YFSETQ. CDR3 size: 17 residues. DNA for the CDR3: TGCGCCAGCAGCTTGTGGGTCGTGACATACCTGGACAATGAGCAGTTCTTC. Its protein is CASSLWVVTYLDNEQFF.